This TCR beta chain was sequenced in a study of OX40 agonist ivuxolimab in advanced cancers. The repertoire was sequenced with immunoSEQ multiplex PCR; TCRdb's copy has only in-frame clones and lacks some. The sample shows some 42,000 clones, 85% to 90% of them seen only once. Germline CDR1 and CDR2: SEHNR and FQNEAQ (reference sequence). The germline V and J ends were trimmed by 6 bases and 2 bases, with 14 bases remaining between them. The CDR3 spans 14 residues. The sample consisted of CD4+ or CD8+ T cells sorted from blood, taken in a trial of the OX40 agonist ivuxolimab. This receptor was obtained from an adult with an advanced solid tumor such as melanoma, head and neck, liver or kidney cancer. The rearrangement uses TRBV7-9 and TRBJ2-7; D is unresolved. The CDR3 here is CASRPSGVTYEQYF. In DNA, the CDR3 is TGTGCCAGCAGGCCCTCTGGGGTCACCTACGAGCAGTACTTC.